The 12 T cell receptor beta chains below all came from one sample that was sequenced in a study of control samples from healthy donors and cancer patients (dated by TCRdb to about 2020). Libraries were made using the immunoSEQ multiplex PCR assay. Drawn from immuneACCESS, this table holds only the in-frame rearrangements with V and J called that TCRdb kept. Clones are partly lost; checked studies trace under half to an unresolved V gene and leave the rest unexplained. Recorded for this sample are 65,000 to 85,000 clones; under 90% of them occurred a single time. The ten largest clones capture about 9.5% of the sample. Source material: PBMCs. Receptors were obtained from a woman aged 45-65 years with colorectal cancer.

The chain couples TRBV12-5 to TRBJ1-5, with D hard to call. Germline V gives CDR1 LGHNT, CDR2 FRNRAP. V lost 7 bases and J lost 3, with 7 bases in between. CDR3 length: 12 amino acids. The CDR3 here is CASAQDNQPQHF. The CDR3 bases are TGTGCTAGTGCCCAGGACAATCAGCCCCAGCATTTT.

The V gene is TRBV9, the J gene TRBJ1-6, with TRBD1 as a possible D gene (6 bases). Per the germline V gene, CDR1 is SGDLS and CDR2 is YYNGEE. The length of the CDR3 is 15 residues. Trimming took off 0 bases at V and 10 bases at J, with 14 bases between the two ends. In DNA, the CDR3 is TGTGCCAGCAGCGTAGTAGGGGGTATTGGGTCACCCCTCCACTTT. Translated: CASSVVGGIGSPLHF.

This chain joins TRBV7-2 and TRBJ2-1; TRBD1 aligns across 8 bases. J lost 5 bases, V lost 2 bases, and 8 bases had no gene match. Per the germline V gene, CDR1 is SGHTA and CDR2 is FQGNSA. There are 16 residues in the CDR3. The CDR3 sequence: CASSLRGQGAHNEQFF. CDR3 bases: TGTGCCAGCAGCTTAAGGGGGCAGGGGGCCCACAATGAGCAGTTCTTC.

This chain connects TRBV2 to TRBJ1-2; the match to TRBD1 covers 8 bases. CDR3 length equals 14 residues. Germline V CDR1 and CDR2: SNHLY, FYNNEI. Trimming at V came to 3 bases and at J to 5 bases, leaving 5 bases not matched to a gene. The CDR3 DNA reads as TGTGCCAGCAGTGAGCAGGGGGCAGAGTATGGCTACACCTTC. The encoded protein is CASSEQGAEYGYTF.

J is TRBJ1-5 and V is TRBV12-5; 11 nucleotides align to TRBD1. The germline CDR1 and CDR2 sequences are LGHNT and FRNRAP. V lost 6 bases to trimming and J lost 2 bases; unmatched junction nucleotides: 12. CDR3 length: 18 amino acids. The CDR3 protein is CASGYTGTGGSGNQPQHF. Written as DNA, the CDR3 is TGTGCTAGTGGATACACCGGGACAGGGGGTAGTGGCAATCAGCCCCAGCATTTT.

The chain is built from TRBV25-1 and TRBJ2-3; no clear D gene. The CDR3 is made up of 16 amino acids. Trimming stripped 3 bases from V and 0 bases from J, with 13 bases between. Germline V gene data show CDR1 as MGHDK and CDR2 as SYGVNS. This CDR3 is CASSDFYLDSTDTQYF. The CDR3 region has the DNA TGTGCCAGCAGTGATTTTTATCTAGATAGCACAGATACGCAGTATTTT.

The J gene is TRBJ1-5, the V gene TRBV5-1, with D uncertain. Germline-derived CDR1 and CDR2 are SGHRS and YFSETQ. The CDR3 is 14 residues long. V dropped 0 bases and J dropped 3 bases, with 7 bases sitting between them. CDR3 amino acids: CASSLEHPNQPQHF. CDR3 bases: TGCGCCAGCAGCTTGGAGCACCCCAATCAGCCCCAGCATTTT.

The chain joins TRBV28 to TRBJ2-1, with a tentative D call TRBD1 (5 bases). The CDR3 runs to 12 residues. The V gene's germline CDR1 is MDHEN and CDR2 SYDVKM. V lost 3 bases and J 9 bases, leaving 9 bases between the germline ends. DNA of the CDR3: TGTGCCAGCAGTTTCCAGGGCCGTGAGCAGTTCTTC. This gives the protein CASSFQGREQFF.

The chain is built from TRBV2 and TRBJ2-5, with unresolved D. This CDR3 region has 11 residues. V gave up 7 bases and J gave up 0 bases, with 3 bases separating them. Germline values: CDR1 SNHLY, CDR2 FYNNEI. CDR3 in amino acids: CASNYQETQYF. CDR3 coding DNA: TGTGCCAGCAATTACCAAGAGACCCAGTACTTC.

The rearrangement uses TRBV19 and TRBJ1-5; D ambiguous. The CDR3 length is 14 residues. The germline CDR1 and CDR2 sequences are LNHDA and SQIVND (reference sequence). V lost 5 bases and J lost 4, with 12 bases in between. Here the CDR3 reads CASSPRVLNQPQHF. The CDR3 bases are TGTGCCAGTAGTCCCCGGGTCCTGAATCAGCCCCAGCATTTT.

The rearrangement links TRBV6-5 to TRBJ1-5, with TRBD1 identical over 9 bases. This CDR3 has 12 amino acids. V was clipped by 10 bases and J by 6 bases; unmatched bases: 4. Per germline, CDR1 MNHEY and CDR2 SVGAGI. This chain's CDR3 is CATGDRAQPQHF. CDR3 nucleotides: TGTGCCACAGGGGACAGGGCTCAGCCCCAGCATTTT.

This sequence joins TRBV21-1 and TRBJ2-5; the D call TRBD1 from the table was never checked on the DNA. TRBV21-1 is a documented pseudogene. This CDR3 contains 14 residues. The CDR3: CASSASQGWETQYF. The CDR3 DNA reads TGTGCCAGCAGCGCGTCCCAGGGATGGGAGACCCAGTACTTC.